This T cell receptor (beta chain) is drawn from a study of Ad26.COV2.S vaccination and SARS-CoV-2 variants. Study background: Intramuscularly, Ad26.COV2.S was given either once or twice, 56 days apart. Study results and limitations: Recipients of either vaccine or placebo displayed similar breadth of non-spike TCRs.

The CDR3 consists of 16 residues. Germline loops: CDR1 LGHNA, CDR2 YSLEER. Trimming left V 0 bases short and J 8 bases short, with 17 bases between. As regards this clone: Antigen specificity is unknown.

Data came from immunoSEQ multiplex PCR; TCRdb stores just in-frame clones and leaves some out. The sample lists 330,000 or so clones, almost 90% seen once, with 5.5% in the top ten. Treatment in this sample: about 20 received Ad26.COV2.S at low or high dose, single or two shots; about 5 received placebo; per-sample allocation not given. Sampling was done on day 63 after the first vaccine or placebo injection. Donation came from an adult in Boston who was aged 18-55 years. In the vaccine, an Ad26 vector expressed the SARS-CoV-2 spike of the Wuhan strain. The specimen was peripheral blood, collected in a trial of Ad26.COV2.S vaccine versus placebo. This receptor was obtained from a person between 18 and 65 years old who received the Ad26.COV2.S COVID-19 vaccine or a placebo. V gene TRBV4-3 combines with J gene TRBJ2-1, with a possible D match to TRBD1 (6 bases). The CDR3 DNA reads as TGCGCCAGCAGCCAAGATAACACAGGGAGAATCGATGAGCAGTTCTTC. The encoded protein is CASSQDNTGRIDEQFF.